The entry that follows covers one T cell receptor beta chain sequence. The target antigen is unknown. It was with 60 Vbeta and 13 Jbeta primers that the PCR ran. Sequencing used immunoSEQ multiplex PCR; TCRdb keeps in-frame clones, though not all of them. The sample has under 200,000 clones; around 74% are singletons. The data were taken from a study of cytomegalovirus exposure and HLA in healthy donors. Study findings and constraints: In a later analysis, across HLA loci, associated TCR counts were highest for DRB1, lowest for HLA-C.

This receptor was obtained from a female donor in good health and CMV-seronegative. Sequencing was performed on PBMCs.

CDR3 loop: CASSWGTQYNEQFF. The CDR3 DNA is TGTGCCAGCAGCTGGGGGACTCAATACAATGAGCAGTTCTTC. J is TRBJ2-1 and V is TRBV7-2; tentative D call: TRBD2 (6 bases). Germline assignment: CDR1 SGHTA and CDR2 FQGNSA. This CDR3 has 14 amino acids. V was cut by 4 bases and J by 4 bases, with 11 bases left in between.